This TCR beta chain was recovered during a study of OX40 agonist ivuxolimab in advanced cancers. This CDR3 is 13 amino acids long. Trimming removed 5 bases from V and 0 bases from J, with 9 bases in between. In germline, CDR1 is SGHDT, CDR2 YYEEEE. Profiling relied on immunoSEQ multiplex PCR, and the TCRdb table lists in-frame clones only, not all of them. The repertoire holds tens of thousands of clones, with about 87% as singletons. The specimen was CD4+ or CD8+ T cells sorted from blood, collected in a trial of the OX40 agonist ivuxolimab. V gene TRBV5-6 combines with J gene TRBJ2-7; D is unclear. This TCR came from an adult with an advanced solid tumor such as melanoma, head and neck, liver or kidney cancer. CDR3 residues: CASRPTGSYEQYF. In nucleotides, the CDR3 is TGTGCCAGCAGACCCACTGGCTCCTACGAGCAGTACTTC.